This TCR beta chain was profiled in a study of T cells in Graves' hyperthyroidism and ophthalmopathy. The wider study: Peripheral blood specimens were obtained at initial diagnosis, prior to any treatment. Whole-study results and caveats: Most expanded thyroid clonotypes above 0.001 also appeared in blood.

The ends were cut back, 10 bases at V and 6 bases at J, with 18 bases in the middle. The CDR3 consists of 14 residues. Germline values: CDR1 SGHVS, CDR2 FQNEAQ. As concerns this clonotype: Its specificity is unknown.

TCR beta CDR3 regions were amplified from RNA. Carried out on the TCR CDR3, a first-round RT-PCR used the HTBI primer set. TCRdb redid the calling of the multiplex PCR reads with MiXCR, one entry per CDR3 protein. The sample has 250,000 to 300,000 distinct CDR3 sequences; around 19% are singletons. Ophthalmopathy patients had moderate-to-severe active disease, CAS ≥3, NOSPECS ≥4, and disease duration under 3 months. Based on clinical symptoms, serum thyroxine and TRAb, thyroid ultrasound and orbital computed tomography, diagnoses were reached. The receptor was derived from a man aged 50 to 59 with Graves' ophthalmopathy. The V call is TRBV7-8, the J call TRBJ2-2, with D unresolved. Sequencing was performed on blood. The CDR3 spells CATQLRAAPGELFF. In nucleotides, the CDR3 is TGTGCCACTCAATTAAGAGCCGCGCCCGGGGAGCTGTTTTTT.